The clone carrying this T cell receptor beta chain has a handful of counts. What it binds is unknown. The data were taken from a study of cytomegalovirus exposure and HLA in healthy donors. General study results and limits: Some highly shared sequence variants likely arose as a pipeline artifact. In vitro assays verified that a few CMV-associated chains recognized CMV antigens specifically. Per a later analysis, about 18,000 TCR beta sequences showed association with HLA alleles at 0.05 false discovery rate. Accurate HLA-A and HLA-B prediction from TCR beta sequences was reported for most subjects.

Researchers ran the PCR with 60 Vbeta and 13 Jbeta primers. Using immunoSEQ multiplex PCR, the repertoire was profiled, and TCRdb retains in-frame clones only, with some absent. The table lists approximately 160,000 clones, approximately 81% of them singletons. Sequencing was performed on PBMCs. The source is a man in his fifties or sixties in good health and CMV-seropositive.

CDR3 region: CASSQEWHSYEQYF. In nucleotides, the CDR3 is TGCGCCAGCAGCCAAGAGTGGCACTCCTACGAGCAGTACTTC. The rearrangement links TRBV4-3 to TRBJ2-7; D remains ambiguous. Germline V gene data show CDR1 as LGHNA and CDR2 as YSLEER. The CDR3 is made up of 14 amino acids. Trimming stripped 0 bases from V and 0 bases from J, with 6 bases between.